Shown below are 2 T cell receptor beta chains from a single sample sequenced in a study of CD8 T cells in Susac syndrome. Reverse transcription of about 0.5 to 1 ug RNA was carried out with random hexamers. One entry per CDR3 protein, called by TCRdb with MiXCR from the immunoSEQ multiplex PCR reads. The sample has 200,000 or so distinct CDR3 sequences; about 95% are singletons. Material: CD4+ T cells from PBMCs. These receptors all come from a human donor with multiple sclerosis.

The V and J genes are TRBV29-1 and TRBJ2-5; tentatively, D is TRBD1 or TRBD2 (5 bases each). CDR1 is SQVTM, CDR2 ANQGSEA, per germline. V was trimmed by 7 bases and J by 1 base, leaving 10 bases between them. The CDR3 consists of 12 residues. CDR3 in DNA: TGCAGCGGATCGAGGGGCCAAGAGACCCAGTACTTC. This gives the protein CSGSRGQETQYF.

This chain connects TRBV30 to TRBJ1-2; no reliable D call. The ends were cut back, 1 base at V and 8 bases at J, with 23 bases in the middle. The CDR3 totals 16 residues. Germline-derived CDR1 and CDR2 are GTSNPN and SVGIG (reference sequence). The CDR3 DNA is TGTGCCTGGAGTGAGCCAGGCCTGTACCCGCTGAGGGGCTACACCTTC. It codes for CAWSEPGLYPLRGYTF.